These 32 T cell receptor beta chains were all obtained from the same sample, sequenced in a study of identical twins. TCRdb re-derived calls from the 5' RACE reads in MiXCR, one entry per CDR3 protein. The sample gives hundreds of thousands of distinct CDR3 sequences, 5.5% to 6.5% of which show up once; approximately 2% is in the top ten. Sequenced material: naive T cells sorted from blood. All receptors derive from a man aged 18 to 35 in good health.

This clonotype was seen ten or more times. The CDR3 bases are TGTGCCAGCAGTTTAGAGCCAGGGAAGGGCACTGAAGCTTTCTTT. Translation: CASSLEPGKGTEAFF. The genes are TRBV12-3 or TRBV12-4 and TRBJ1-1; possibly TRBD1 for D (5 bases). Trimming pared 1 base from V and 4 bases from J, leaving 13 bases between. This CDR3 comprises 15 residues.

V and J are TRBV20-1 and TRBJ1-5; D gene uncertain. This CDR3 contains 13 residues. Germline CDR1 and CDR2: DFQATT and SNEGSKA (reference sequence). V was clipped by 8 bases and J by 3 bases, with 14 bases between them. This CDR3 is CSRAGLNNQPQHF. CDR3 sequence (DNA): TGCAGTAGGGCAGGATTGAACAATCAGCCCCAGCATTTT.

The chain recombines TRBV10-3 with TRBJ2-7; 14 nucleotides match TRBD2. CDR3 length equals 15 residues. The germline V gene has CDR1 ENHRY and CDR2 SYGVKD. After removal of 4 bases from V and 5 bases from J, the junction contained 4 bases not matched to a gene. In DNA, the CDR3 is TGTGCCATCAGTGCGGGACTAGCGGGAGAGAACGAGCAGTACGTC. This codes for CAISAGLAGENEQYV.

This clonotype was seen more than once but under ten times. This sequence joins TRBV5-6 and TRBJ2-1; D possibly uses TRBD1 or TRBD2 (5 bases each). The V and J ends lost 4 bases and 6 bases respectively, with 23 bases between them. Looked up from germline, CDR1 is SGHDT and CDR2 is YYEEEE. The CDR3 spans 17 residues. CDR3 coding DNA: TGTGCCAGCAGCCATATCCGGAGCAGGGACGCTAGCAATGAGCAGTTCTTC. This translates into CASSHIRSRDASNEQFF.

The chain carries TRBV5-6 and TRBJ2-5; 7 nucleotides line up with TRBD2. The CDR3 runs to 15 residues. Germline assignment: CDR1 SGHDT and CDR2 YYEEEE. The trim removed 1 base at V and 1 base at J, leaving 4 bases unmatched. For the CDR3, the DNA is TGTGCCAGCAGCTTGACTAGCGCCCTCCAAGAGACCCAGTACTTC. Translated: CASSLTSALQETQYF.

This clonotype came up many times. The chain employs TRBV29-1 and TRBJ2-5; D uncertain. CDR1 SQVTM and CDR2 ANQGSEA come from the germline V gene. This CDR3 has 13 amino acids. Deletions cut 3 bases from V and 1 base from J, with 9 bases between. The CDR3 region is CSVDGTVQETQYF. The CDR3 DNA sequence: TGCAGCGTTGACGGTACAGTCCAAGAGACCCAGTACTTC.

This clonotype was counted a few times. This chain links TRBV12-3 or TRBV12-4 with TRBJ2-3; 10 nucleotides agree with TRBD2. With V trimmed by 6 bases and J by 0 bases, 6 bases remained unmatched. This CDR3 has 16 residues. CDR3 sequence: CASSPAGGPSTDTQYF. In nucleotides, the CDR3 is TGTGCCAGCAGCCCAGCGGGAGGGCCGAGCACAGATACGCAGTATTTT.

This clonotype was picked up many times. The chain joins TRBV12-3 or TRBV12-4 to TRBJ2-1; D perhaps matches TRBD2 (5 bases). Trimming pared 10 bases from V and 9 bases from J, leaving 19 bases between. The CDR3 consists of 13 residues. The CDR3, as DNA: TGTGCCACCCGGGAAACTTTTACGGGTGAGCAGTTCTTC. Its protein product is CATRETFTGEQFF.

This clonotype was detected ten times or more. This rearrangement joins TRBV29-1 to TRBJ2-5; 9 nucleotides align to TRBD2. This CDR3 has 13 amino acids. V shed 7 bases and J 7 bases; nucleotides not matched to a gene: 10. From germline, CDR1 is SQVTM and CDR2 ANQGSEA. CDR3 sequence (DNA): TGCAGCGCCGGGGGAGCGGGGGGATGGACCCAGTACTTC. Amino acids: CSAGGAGGWTQYF. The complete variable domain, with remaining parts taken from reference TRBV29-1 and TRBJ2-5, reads SAVISQKPSRDICQRGTSLTIQCQVDSQVTMMFWYRQQPGQSLTLIATANQGSEATYESGFVIDKFPISRPNLTFSTLTVSNMSPEDSSIYLCSAGGAGGWTQYFGPGTRLLVL.

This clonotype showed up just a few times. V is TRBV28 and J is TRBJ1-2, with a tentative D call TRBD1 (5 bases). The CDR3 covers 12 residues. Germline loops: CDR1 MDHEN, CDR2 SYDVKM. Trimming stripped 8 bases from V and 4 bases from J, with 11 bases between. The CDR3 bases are TGTGCCAGCGGCCAGGGTTCCTATGGCTACACCTTC. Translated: CASGQGSYGYTF.

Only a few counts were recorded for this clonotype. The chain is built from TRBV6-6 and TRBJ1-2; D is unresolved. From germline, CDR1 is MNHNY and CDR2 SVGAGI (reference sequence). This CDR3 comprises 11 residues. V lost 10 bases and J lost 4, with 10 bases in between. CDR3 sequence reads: CAIRGGYGYTF. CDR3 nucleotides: TGTGCCATTCGGGGTGGCTATGGCTACACCTTC.

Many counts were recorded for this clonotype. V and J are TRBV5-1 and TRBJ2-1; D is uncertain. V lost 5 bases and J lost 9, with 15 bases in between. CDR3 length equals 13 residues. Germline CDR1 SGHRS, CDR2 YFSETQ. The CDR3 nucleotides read TGCGCCAGCAGTTCGGGCCCGCTGGGTGAGCAGTTCTTC. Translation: CASSSGPLGEQFF.

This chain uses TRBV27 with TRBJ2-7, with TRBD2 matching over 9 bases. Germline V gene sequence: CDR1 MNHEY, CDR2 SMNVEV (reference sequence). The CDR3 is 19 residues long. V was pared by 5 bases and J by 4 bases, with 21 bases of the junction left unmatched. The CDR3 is CASSPLRGALAGADYEQYF. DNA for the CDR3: TGTGCCAGCAGTCCCCTCCGGGGGGCTTTAGCGGGAGCGGATTACGAGCAGTACTTC.

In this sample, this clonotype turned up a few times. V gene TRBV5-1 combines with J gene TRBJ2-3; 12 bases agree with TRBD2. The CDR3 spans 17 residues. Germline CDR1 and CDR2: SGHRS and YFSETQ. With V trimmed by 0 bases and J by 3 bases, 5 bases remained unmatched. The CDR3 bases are TGCGCCAGCAGCTTGGCTCCGGGACTAGCGGGTACAGATACGCAGTATTTT. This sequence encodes CASSLAPGLAGTDTQYF.

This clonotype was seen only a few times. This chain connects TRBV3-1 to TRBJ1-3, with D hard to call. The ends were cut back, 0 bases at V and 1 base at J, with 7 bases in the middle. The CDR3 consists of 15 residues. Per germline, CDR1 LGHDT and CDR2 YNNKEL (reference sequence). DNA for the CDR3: TGTGCCAGCAGCCAAGATCCGATTTCTGGAAACACCATATATTTT. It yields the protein CASSQDPISGNTIYF.

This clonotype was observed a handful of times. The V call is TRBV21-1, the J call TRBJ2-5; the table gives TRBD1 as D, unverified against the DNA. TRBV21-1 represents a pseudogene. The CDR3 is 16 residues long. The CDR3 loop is CASSKALTGQQETQYF. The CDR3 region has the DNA TGTGCCAGCAGCAAAGCCCTAACGGGACAGCAAGAGACCCAGTACTTC.

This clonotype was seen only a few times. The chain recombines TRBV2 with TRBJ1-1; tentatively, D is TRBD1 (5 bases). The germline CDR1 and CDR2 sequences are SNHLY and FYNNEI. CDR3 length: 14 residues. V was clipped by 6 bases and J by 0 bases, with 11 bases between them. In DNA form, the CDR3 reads TGTGCCAGCAGACACAGGTTCCTGAACACTGAAGCTTTCTTT. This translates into CASRHRFLNTEAFF.

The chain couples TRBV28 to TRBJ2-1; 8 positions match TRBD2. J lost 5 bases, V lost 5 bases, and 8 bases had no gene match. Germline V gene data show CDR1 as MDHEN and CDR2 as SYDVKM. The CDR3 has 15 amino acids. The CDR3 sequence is CASSPSGTRHNEQFF. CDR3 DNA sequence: TGTGCCAGCAGTCCCTCCGGGACTAGACACAATGAGCAGTTCTTC.

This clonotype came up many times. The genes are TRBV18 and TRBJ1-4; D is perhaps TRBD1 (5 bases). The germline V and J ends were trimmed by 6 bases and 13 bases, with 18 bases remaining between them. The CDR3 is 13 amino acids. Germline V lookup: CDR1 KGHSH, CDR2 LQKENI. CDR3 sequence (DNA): TGTGCCAGCTCCCCCGGGAGGGGAGAGGCACTGTTTTTT. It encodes CASSPGRGEALFF.

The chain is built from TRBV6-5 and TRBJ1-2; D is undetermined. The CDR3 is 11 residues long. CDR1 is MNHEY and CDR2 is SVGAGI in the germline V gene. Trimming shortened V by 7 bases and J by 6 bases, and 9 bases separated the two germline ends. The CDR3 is CASKRADGYTF. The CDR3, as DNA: TGTGCCAGCAAGAGGGCAGATGGCTACACCTTC.

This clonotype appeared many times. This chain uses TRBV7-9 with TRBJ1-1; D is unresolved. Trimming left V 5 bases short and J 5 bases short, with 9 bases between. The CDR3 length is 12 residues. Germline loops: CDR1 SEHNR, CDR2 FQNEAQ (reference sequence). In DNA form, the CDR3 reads TGTGCCAGCAGCCATGCTGGGACTGAAGCTTTCTTT. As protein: CASSHAGTEAFF.

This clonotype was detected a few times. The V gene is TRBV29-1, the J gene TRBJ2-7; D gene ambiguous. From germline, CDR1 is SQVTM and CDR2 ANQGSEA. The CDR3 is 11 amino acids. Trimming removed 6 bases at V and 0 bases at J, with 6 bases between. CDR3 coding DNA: TGCAGCGTGAAAAGCTCCTACGAGCAGTACTTC. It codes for CSVKSSYEQYF.

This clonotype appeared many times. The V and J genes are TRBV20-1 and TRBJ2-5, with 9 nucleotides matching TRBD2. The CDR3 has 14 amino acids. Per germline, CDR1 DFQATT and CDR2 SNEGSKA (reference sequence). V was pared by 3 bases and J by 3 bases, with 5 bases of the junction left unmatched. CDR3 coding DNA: TGCAGTGCTAGTTACAGCGGGGGGAAAGAGACCCAGTACTTC. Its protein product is CSASYSGGKETQYF.

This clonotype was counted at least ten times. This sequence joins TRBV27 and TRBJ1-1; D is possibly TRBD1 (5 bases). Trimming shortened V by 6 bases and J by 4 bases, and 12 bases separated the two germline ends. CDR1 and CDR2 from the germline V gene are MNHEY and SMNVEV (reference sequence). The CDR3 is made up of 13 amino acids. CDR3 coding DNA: TGTGCCAGCAGACCGGGACTGATCACTGAAGCTTTCTTT. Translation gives CASRPGLITEAFF.

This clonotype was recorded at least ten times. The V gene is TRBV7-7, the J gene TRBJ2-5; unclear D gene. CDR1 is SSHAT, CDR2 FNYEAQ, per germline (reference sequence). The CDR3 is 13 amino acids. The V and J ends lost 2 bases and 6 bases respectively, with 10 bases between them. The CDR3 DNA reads TGTGCCAGCAGCTTATCGCCCGAGAAGACCCAGTACTTC. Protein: CASSLSPEKTQYF.

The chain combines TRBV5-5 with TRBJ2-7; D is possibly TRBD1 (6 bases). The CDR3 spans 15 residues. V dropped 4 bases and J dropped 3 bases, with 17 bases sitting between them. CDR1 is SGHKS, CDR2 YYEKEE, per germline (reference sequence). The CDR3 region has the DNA TGTGCCAGCAGCCCTCTAGGGGGACGGAACTACGAGCAGTACGTC. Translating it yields CASSPLGGRNYEQYV.

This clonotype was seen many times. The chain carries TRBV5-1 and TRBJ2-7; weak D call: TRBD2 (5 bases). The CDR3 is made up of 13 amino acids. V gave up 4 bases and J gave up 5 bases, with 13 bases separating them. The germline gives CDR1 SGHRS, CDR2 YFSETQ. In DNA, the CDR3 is TGCGCCAGCAGCCCGACTACTATCCACGAGCAGTACTTC. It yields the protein CASSPTTIHEQYF.

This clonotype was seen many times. This CDR3 is CASSLDGQGRNTEAFF. As DNA, the CDR3 is TGCGCCAGCAGCTTGGATGGACAGGGGAGGAACACTGAAGCTTTCTTT. The gene calls are TRBV5-1 and TRBJ1-1; 9 bases match TRBD1. V lost 0 bases and J lost 1; bases outside the gene matches: 4. Germline V lookup: CDR1 SGHRS, CDR2 YFSETQ. The CDR3 length is 16 residues.

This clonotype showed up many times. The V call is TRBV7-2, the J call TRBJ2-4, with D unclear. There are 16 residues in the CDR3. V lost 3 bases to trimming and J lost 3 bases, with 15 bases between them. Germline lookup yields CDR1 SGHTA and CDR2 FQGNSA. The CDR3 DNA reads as TGTGCCAGCAGCTTTGTTGTGGGGAAGGGCAAAAACATTCAGTACTTC. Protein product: CASSFVVGKGKNIQYF.

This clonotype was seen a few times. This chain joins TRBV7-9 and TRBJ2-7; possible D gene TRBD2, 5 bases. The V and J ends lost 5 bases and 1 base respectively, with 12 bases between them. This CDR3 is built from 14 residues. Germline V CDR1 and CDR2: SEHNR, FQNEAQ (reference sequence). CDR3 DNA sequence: TGTGCCAGCAGCACATCCCGGGATTCCTACGAGCAGTACTTC. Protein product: CASSTSRDSYEQYF.

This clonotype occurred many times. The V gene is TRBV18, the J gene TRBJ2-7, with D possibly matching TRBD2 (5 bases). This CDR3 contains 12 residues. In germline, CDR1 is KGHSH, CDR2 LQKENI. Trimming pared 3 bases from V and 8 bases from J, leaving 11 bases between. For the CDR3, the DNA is TGTGCCAGCTCACCTAGTAGGGAGCAGCAGTACTTC. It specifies CASSPSREQQYF.

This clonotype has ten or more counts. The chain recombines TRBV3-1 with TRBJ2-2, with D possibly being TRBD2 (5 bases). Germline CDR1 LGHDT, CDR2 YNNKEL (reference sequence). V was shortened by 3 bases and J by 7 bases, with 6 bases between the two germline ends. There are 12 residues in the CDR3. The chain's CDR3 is CASSQEVGELFF. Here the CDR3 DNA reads TGTGCCAGCAGCCAGGAGGTCGGGGAGCTGTTTTTT.